This T cell receptor beta chain was found in a study of beta chain features in type 1 diabetes. Background on the study: Age, gender and cell yields were alike across patients and healthy donors. Across every sample, some 110 million sorted cells were examined in total.

Broader study findings: Significant though moderate, a shortening of TCRB CDR3s appeared in all four CD4+ subsets of Type 1 diabetes patients.

Expressed TCRB transcripts got sequenced, as all isolated RNA was reverse transcribed. The average output of naive, central memory and regulatory T cell samples was several million reads. This table comes from immunoSEQ multiplex PCR, and its TCRdb copy is limited to in-frame clones, with some not included. The table has more than 250,000 clones, over 20% seen once; the top ten hold around 0.029%. A note on this clone: Its antigen is not known.

This sequence originates from a middle-aged woman with type 1 diabetes. The source material was naive CD4+ T cells from blood.

CDR3 in DNA: TGTGCCAGCAGCCCCCAGGAGGCTTTGCAGCCCCAGCATTTT. Translating gives CASSPQEALQPQHF. The chain couples TRBV7-9 to TRBJ1-5; D is uncertain. CDR3 size: 14 residues. V dropped 5 bases and J dropped 7 bases, with 15 bases sitting between them. Germline assignment: CDR1 SEHNR and CDR2 FQNEAQ (reference sequence).